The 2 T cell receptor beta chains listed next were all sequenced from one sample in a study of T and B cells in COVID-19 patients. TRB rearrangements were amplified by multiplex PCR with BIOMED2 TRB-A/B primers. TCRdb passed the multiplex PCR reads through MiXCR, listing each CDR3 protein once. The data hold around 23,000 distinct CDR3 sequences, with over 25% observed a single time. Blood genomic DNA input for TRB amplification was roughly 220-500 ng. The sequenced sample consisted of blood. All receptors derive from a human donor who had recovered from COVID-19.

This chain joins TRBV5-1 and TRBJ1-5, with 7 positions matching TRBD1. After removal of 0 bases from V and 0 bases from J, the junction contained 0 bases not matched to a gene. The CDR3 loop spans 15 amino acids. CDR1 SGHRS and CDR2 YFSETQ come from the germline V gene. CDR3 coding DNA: TGCGCCAGCAGCTTGGGGGACAGTAGCAATCAGCCCCAGCATTTT. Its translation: CASSLGDSSNQPQHF.

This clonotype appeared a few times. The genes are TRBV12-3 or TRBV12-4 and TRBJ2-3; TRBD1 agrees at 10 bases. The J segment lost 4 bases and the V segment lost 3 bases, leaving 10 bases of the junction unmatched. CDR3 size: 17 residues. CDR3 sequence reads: CASSFGLGTGVADTQYF. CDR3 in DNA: TGTGCCAGCAGTTTTGGCCTCGGGACAGGGGTGGCAGATACGCAGTATTTT.